This T cell receptor beta chain was documented in a study of blood T cell repertoires in COVID-19. Sequencing used immunoSEQ multiplex PCR; TCRdb keeps in-frame clones, though not all of them. The data hold some 73,000 clones, with more than 80% observed a single time. Between the trimmed V and J ends, which lost 7 bases and 7 bases, there was a span of 14 bases. The CDR3 length is 12 residues. Germline V lookup: CDR1 SNHLY, CDR2 FYNNEI. Input material: peripheral blood. The sequence derives from a woman older than 75 with active or convalescent COVID-19. The chain carries TRBV2 and TRBJ2-7, with unresolved D. CDR3 in DNA: TGTGCCAGCAAAGTAGACGCCGGGGAGCAGTACTTC. Protein sequence: CASKVDAGEQYF.